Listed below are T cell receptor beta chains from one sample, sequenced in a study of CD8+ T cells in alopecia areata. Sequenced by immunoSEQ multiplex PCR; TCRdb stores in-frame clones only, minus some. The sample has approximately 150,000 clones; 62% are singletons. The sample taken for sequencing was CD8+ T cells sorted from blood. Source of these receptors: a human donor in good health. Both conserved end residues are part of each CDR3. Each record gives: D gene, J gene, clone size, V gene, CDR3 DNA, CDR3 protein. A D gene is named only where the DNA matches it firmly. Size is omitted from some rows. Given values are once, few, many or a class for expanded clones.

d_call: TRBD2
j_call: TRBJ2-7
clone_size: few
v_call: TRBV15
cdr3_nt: TGTGCCACCAGCAGAGAGTCTAGCGGGAGTCTCTACGAGCAGTACTTC
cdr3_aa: CATSRESSGSLYEQYF

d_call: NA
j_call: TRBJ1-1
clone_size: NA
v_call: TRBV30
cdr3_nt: TGTGCCTGGTGCGGAGGAACAGGGAACACTGAAGCTTTCTTT
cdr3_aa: CAWCGGTGNTEAFF

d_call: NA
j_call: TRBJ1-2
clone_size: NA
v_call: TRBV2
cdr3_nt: TGTGCCAGCACTGAATGGCTGGATGGCTACACCTTC
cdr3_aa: CASTEWLDGYTF

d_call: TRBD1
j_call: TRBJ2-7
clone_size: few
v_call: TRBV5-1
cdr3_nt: TGCGCCAGCAGCTTACACCCCGGACAGGGCGCCGAGCAGTACTTC
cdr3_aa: CASSLHPGQGAEQYF

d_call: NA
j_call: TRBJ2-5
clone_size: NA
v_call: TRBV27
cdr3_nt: TGTGCCAGCAGTTCAAACAGCGGAGAGACCCAGTACTTC
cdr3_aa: CASSSNSGETQYF

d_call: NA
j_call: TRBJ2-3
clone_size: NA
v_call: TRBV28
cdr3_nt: TGTGCCAGCAGTTTCGAGGGTGATACGCAGTATTTT
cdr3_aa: CASSFEGDTQYF

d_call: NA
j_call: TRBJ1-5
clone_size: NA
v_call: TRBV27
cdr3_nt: TGTGCCAGCCGGAACCCGCCCCAGCCCCAGCATTTT
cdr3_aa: CASRNPPQPQHF

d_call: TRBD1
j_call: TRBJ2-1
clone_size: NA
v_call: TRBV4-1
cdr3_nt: TGCGCCAGCAGCCAAGAGCTGACAGGGAGTTATGAGCAGTTCTTC
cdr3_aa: CASSQELTGSYEQFF

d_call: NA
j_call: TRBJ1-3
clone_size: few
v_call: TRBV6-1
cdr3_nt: TGTGCCAGCAGTGAATATCCAAGCTCTGGAAACACCATATATTTT
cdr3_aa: CASSEYPSSGNTIYF

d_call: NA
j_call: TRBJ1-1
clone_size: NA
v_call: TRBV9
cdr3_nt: TGTGCCAGCAGCGCGGGGGGGACGAACACTGAAGCTTTCTTT
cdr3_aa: CASSAGGTNTEAFF

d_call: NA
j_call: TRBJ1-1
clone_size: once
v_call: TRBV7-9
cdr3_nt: TGTGCCAGCAGCTCAATGACAGGCCCGAACACTGAAGCTTTCTTT
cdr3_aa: CASSSMTGPNTEAFF

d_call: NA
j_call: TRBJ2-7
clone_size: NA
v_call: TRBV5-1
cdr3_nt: TGCGCCAGCAGCTTGGATCCAGGAGCGCCCTACGAGCAGTACTTC
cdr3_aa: CASSLDPGAPYEQYF